This T cell receptor beta chain was found in a study of blood T cell repertoires in COVID-19. Study-wide background: Italy, Spain and the United States were the sources of the convalescent and acute COVID-19 samples. The cDNA or gDNA used as material had been derived from T cells, B-cell-depleted T cells, or PBMCs.

How the authors handled the data: Nucleated cell counts were estimated from reference gene primer amplification. TCRdb's copy holds only in-frame clones and misses some; the assay was immunoSEQ multiplex PCR. V, J and clone size derive from that table, while D and trimming were established from the DNA sequence. The sample lists some 160,000 clones; 84% were seen once. Residents of about two dozen US areas, aged about 18 to 89 years, made up the participants. CDR1 is MGHRA, CDR2 YSYEKL, per germline. The CDR3 has 17 amino acids. The ends lost 3 bases at V and 4 bases at J; junction bases unmatched: 10.

Specimen: PBMCs or T cells enriched from blood (not recorded which). The clonotype was recovered from a woman aged 45-60 years who had recovered from COVID-19. The gene calls are TRBV4-1 and TRBJ1-2, with 11 bases fitting TRBD1. CDR3 loop: CASSHPRGTGGVYGYTF. CDR3 DNA sequence: TGCGCCAGCAGCCACCCCCGGGGGACAGGGGGGGTCTATGGCTACACCTTC.